This T cell receptor beta chain was retrieved from a study of cytomegalovirus exposure and HLA in healthy donors. Study-wide findings and caveats: Donor immune exposure was known only as CMV serostatus. The presence/absence work took it that sequencing depth was about the same across donors.

A multiplex PCR was run with 60 Vbeta primers and 13 Jbeta primers. In the study's own analysis: Per a later analysis, the number of unique TCR beta chains was around 80 million, of which around 10 million were shared. Sequencing used immunoSEQ multiplex PCR; TCRdb keeps in-frame clones, though not all of them. From that table come the V and J calls and clone size; the DNA was used to work out D and trimming. This repertoire shows 65,000 to 100,000 clones, almost 80% found once; its top ten account for approximately 5.7%. A word on this clone: The antigen remains undetermined.

This CDR3 has 15 residues. CDR1 and CDR2 from the germline V gene are MGHDK and SYGVNS. Trimming at V came to 1 base and at J to 6 bases, leaving 5 bases not matched to a gene. Sequenced sample: PBMCs. This TCR came from a female donor in good health and CMV-seronegative. The V and J genes are TRBV25-1 and TRBJ2-7, with TRBD1 identical over 11 bases. This CDR3 reads CASSEFGQGAVEQYF. DNA of the CDR3: TGTGCCAGCAGTGAATTTGGACAGGGGGCGGTCGAGCAGTACTTC.